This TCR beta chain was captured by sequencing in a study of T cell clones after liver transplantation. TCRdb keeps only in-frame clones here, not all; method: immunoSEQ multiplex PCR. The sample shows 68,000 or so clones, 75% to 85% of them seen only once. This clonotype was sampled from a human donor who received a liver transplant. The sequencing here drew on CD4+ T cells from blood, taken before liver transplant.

CDR3 coding DNA: TGTGCCAGCAGCTTAAGTATGAACACTGAAGCTTTCTTT. It translates to CASSLSMNTEAFF. The genes are TRBV7-3 and TRBJ1-1, with unresolved D. Deletions cut 1 base from V and 0 bases from J, with 3 bases between. Per the germline V gene, CDR1 is SGHTA and CDR2 is FQGTGA. The CDR3 length is 13 residues.